Following are 8 T cell receptor beta chains from one sample sequenced in a study of blood T cells in healthy people across ages. For the second PCR, which ran for roughly 6 to 12 cycles, a sample-barcoded 5' primer and a J-beta primer mix were used. TCRdb independently ran MiXCR on the 5' RACE reads; one entry per CDR3 protein. The repertoire holds about 1.8 million distinct CDR3 sequences, with less than 50% as singletons. The sample taken for sequencing was blood. The receptors were sampled from a woman aged 40 to 49 in good health.

The chain combines TRBV28 with TRBJ1-4; 7 bases map to TRBD1. The CDR3 sequence is 15 residues long. Germline CDR1 MDHEN, CDR2 SYDVKM. V lost 1 base to trimming and J lost 7 bases; unmatched junction nucleotides: 6. The CDR3 DNA reads TGTGCCAGCAGTTTATTCACAGGGGCCGGTGAAAAACTGTTTTTT. Translation gives CASSLFTGAGEKLFF.

This chain uses TRBV7-9 with TRBJ1-1; D uncertain. The CDR3 consists of 11 residues. The V and J ends lost 3 bases and 7 bases respectively, with 6 bases between them. CDR1 and CDR2 from the germline V gene are SEHNR and FQNEAQ (reference sequence). This CDR3 is CASSFHLEAFF. Written as DNA, the CDR3 is TGTGCCAGCAGCTTTCATCTTGAAGCTTTCTTT.

In its sample, this clonotype was seen a few times. The CDR3 loop is CASSPGRGGSGEQFF. The CDR3 coding sequence is TGTGCCAGCTCCCCCGGGCGGGGGGGCTCCGGTGAGCAGTTCTTC. The gene calls are TRBV6-4 and TRBJ2-1; 9 nucleotides agree with TRBD2. V lost 8 bases and J lost 9; bases outside the gene matches: 14. The CDR3 runs to 15 residues. Germline V gene lookup returns CDR1 MRHNA and CDR2 SNTAGT.

This rearrangement joins TRBV20-1 to TRBJ1-1, with D uncertain. Trimming took off 6 bases at V and 8 bases at J, with 10 bases between the two ends. The germline V gene has CDR1 DFQATT and CDR2 SNEGSKA (reference sequence). The CDR3 covers 10 residues. CDR3 protein: CSASILEAFF. CDR3 nucleotides: TGCAGTGCCTCGATCTTAGAAGCTTTCTTT.

V gene TRBV12-3 or TRBV12-4 combines with J gene TRBJ2-4; 9 bases map to TRBD1. The J segment lost 7 bases and the V segment lost 4 bases, leaving 5 bases of the junction unmatched. The CDR3 length is 14 residues. The CDR3 here is CASSSGTGWNIQYF. CDR3 nucleotides: TGTGCCAGCAGTTCCGGGACAGGGTGGAACATTCAGTACTTC.

The chain is built from TRBV5-1 and TRBJ2-5; a weak D match, TRBD2 (7 bases). Trimming removed 4 bases from V and 3 bases from J, with 13 bases in between. This CDR3 has 14 residues. Germline V CDR1 and CDR2: SGHRS, YFSETQ. In nucleotides, the CDR3 is TGCGCCAGCAGCCGGGCGGGGGCAGAAGAGACCCAGTACTTC. The encoded protein is CASSRAGAEETQYF.

J is TRBJ1-1 and V is TRBV28; 8 nucleotides align to TRBD1. J was trimmed by 1 base and V by 7 bases; bases with no gene match: 11. The CDR3 runs to 16 residues. CDR1 and CDR2 from the germline V gene are MDHEN and SYDVKM. CDR3 sequence (DNA): TGTGCCAGCATCAAGAGGGGGCAGGGGGCGAACACTGAAGCTTTCTTT. Encoded protein: CASIKRGQGANTEAFF.

This sequence joins TRBV13 and TRBJ1-2; TRBD1 might be the D (5 bases). The CDR3 is 14 residues long. Trimming cost V 1 base and J 6 bases, with 12 bases left between them. Germline-derived CDR1 and CDR2 are PRHDT and FYEKMQ (reference sequence). The CDR3 spells CASSLVRGGDGYTF. DNA for the CDR3: TGTGCCAGCAGCTTAGTAAGGGGAGGTGATGGCTACACCTTC.